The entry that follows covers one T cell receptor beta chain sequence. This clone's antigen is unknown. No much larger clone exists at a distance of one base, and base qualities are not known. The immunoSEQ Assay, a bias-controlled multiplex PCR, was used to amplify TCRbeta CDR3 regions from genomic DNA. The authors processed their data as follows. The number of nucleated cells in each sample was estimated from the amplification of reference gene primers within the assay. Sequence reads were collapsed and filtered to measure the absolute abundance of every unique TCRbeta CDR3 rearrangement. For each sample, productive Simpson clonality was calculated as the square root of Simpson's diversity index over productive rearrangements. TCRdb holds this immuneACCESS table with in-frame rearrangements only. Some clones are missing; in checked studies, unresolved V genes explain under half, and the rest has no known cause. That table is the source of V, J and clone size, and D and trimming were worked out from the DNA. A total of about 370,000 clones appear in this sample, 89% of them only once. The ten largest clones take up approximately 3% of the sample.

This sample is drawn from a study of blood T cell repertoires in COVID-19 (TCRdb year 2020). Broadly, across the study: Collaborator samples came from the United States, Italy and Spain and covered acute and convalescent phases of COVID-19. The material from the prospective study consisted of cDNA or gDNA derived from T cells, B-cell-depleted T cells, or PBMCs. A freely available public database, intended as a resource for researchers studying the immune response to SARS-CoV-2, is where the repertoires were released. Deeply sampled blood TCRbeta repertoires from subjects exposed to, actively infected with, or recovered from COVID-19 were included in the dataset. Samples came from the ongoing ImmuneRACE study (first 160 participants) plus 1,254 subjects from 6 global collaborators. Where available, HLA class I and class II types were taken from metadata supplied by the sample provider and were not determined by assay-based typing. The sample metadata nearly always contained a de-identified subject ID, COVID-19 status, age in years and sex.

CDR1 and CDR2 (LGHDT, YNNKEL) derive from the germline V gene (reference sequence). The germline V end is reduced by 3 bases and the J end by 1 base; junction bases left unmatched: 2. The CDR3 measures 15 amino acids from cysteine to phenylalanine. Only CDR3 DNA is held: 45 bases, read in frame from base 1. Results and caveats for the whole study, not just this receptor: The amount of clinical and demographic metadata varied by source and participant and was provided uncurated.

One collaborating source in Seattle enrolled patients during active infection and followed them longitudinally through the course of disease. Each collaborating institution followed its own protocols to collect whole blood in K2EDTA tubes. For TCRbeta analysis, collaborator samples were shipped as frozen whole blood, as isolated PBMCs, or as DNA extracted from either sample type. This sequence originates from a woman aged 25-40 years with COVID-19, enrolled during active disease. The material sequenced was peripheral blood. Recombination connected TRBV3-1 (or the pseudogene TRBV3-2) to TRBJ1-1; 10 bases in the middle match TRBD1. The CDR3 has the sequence CASSHRDRGNTEAFF. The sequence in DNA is TGTGCCAGCAGCCACCGGGACAGGGGGAACACTGAAGCTTTCTTT.